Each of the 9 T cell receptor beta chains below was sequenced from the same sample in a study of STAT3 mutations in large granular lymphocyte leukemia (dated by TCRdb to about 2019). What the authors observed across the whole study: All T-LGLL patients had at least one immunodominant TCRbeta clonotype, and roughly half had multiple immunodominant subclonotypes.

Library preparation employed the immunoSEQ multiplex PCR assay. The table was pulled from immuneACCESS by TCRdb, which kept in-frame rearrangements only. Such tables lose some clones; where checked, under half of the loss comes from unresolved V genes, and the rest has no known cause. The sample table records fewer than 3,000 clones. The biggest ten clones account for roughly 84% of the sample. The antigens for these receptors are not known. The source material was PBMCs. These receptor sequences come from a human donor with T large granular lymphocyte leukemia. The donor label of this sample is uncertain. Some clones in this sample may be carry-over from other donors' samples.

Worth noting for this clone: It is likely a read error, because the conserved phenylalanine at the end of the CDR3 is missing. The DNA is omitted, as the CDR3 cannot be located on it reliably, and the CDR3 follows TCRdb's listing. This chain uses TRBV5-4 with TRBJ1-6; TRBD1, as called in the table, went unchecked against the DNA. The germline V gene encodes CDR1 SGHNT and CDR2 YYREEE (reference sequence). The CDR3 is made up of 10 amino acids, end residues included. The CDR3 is CAATQGAGSP.

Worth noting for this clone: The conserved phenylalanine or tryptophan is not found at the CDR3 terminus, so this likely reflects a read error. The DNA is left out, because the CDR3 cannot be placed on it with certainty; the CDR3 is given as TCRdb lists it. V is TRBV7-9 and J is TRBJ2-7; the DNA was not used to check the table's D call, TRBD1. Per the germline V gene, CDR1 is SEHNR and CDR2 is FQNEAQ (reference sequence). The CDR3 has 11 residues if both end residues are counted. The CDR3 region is CASSSQDKPYE.

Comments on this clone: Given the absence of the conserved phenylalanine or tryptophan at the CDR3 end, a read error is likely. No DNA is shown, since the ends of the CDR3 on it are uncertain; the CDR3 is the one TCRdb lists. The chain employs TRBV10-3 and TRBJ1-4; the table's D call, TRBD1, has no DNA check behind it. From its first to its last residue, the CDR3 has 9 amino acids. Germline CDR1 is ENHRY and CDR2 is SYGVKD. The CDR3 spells CAISDLGEK.

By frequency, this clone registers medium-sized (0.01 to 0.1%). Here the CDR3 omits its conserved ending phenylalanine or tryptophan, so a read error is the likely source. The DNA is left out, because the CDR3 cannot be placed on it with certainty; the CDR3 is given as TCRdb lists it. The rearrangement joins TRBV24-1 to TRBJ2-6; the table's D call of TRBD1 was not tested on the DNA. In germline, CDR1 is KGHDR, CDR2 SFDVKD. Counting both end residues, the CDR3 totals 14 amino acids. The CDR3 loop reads CATSDPSPVSGANV.

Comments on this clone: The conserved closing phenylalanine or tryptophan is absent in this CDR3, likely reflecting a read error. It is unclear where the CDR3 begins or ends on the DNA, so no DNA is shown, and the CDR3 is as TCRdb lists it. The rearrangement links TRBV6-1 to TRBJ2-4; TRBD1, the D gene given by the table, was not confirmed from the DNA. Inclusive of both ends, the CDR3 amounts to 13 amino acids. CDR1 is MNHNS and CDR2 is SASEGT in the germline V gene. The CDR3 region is CASSGRAMRRLNI.

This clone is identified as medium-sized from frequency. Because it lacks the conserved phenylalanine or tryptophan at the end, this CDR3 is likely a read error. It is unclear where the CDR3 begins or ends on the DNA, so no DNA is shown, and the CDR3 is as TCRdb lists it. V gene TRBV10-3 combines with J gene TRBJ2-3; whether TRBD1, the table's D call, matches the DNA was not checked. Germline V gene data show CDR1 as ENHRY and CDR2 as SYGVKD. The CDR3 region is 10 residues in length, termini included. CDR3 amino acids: CAISEASSPT.

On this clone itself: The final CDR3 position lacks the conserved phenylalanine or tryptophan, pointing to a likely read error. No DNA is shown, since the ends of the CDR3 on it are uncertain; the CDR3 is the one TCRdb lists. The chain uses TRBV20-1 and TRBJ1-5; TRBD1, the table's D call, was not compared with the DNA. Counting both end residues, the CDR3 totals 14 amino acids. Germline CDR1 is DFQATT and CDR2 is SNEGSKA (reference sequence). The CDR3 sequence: CSARDGVDRVPNQP.

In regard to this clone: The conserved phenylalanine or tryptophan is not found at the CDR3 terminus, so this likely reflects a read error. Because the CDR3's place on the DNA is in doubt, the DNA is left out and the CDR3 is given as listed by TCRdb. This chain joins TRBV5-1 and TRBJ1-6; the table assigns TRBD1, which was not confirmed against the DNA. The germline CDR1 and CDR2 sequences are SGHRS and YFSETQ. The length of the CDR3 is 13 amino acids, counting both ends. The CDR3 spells CASSLQGTSMNSP.

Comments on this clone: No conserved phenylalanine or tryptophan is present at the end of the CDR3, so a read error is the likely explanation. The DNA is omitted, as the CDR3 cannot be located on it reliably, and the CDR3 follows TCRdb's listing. CDR3 loop: CASSLSPQP. The chain combines TRBV19 with TRBJ1-5. CDR1 is LNHDA, CDR2 SQIVND, per germline (reference sequence). Ends included, the CDR3 has 9 residues.